Each of the 23 T cell receptor beta chains below was sequenced from the same sample in a study of blood T cell repertoires in COVID-19. The repertoire was sequenced with immunoSEQ multiplex PCR; TCRdb's copy has only in-frame clones and lacks some. The repertoire holds roughly 450,000 clones, less than 95% seen once, with less than 0.75% in the top ten. Material: PBMCs or T cells enriched from blood (not recorded which). The receptors here all came from a man aged 18 to 29 who had recovered from COVID-19.

The V and J genes are TRBV3-1 (or the pseudogene TRBV3-2) and TRBJ1-3; D ambiguous. Germline lookup yields CDR1 LGHDT and CDR2 YNNKEL (reference sequence). The CDR3 totals 14 residues. V was shortened by 3 bases and J by 1 base, with 7 bases between the two germline ends. CDR3 in DNA: TGTGCCAGCAGCCAGACGGGGTCTGGAAACACCATATATTTT. It translates to CASSQTGSGNTIYF.

The V gene is TRBV19, the J gene TRBJ2-2; 9 nucleotides align to TRBD1. The junction had 6 bases not matched to a gene; V was cut back by 5 bases and J by 5 bases. Germline V lookup: CDR1 LNHDA, CDR2 SQIVND (reference sequence). The length of the CDR3 is 15 residues. Here the CDR3 reads CASSSDRGSTGELFF. The CDR3 DNA reads as TGTGCCAGTAGTTCGGACAGGGGTTCTACCGGGGAGCTGTTTTTT. Filled out from reference TRBV19 and TRBJ2-2, the complete variable domain reads DGGITQSPKYLFRKEGQNVTLSCEQNLNHDAMYWYRQDPGQGLRLIYYSQIVNDFQKGDIAEGYSVSREKKESFPLTVTSAQKNPTAFYLCASSSDRGSTGELFFGEGSRLTVL.

The J gene is TRBJ2-5, the V gene TRBV4-1; 10 bases line up with TRBD2. V shed 7 bases and J 3 bases; nucleotides not matched to a gene: 8. The CDR3 loop spans 15 amino acids. CDR1 MGHRA and CDR2 YSYEKL come from the germline V gene. The CDR3 nucleotides are TGCGCCAGCACCTCCGAGCTAGCGGGAGAAGAGACCCAGTACTTC. As protein: CASTSELAGEETQYF.

The CDR3 here is CASSYYSLNTEAFF. The CDR3 nucleotides are TGTGCCAGCAGTTACTACAGTTTGAACACTGAAGCTTTCTTT. The chain links TRBV6-5 to TRBJ1-1; no clear D gene. The V and J ends lost 1 base and 0 bases respectively, with 6 bases between them. CDR1 MNHEY and CDR2 SVGAGI come from the germline V gene. This CDR3 is 14 amino acids long.

The chain is built from TRBV19 and TRBJ1-5; 9 positions agree with TRBD1. Germline V gives CDR1 LNHDA, CDR2 SQIVND (reference sequence). V lost 8 bases to trimming and J lost 1 base; unmatched junction nucleotides: 0. This CDR3 spans 13 amino acids. The CDR3 DNA sequence: TGTGCCAGTGGGACAGGGAGCAATCAGCCCCAGCATTTT. Its protein product is CASGTGSNQPQHF. The entire variable domain, with the rest obtained from reference TRBV19 and TRBJ1-5, is as follows: DGGITQSPKYLFRKEGQNVTLSCEQNLNHDAMYWYRQDPGQGLRLIYYSQIVNDFQKGDIAEGYSVSREKKESFPLTVTSAQKNPTAFYLCASGTGSNQPQHFGDGTRLSIL.

This clone was counted between two and nine times. The V gene is TRBV12-3 or TRBV12-4, the J gene TRBJ1-1; TRBD1 agrees at 9 bases. J lost 10 bases, V lost 6 bases, and 9 bases had no gene match. The CDR3 is 13 amino acids. The CDR3 region has the DNA TGTGCCAGCAGCCCGAGACAGGGGGTGACAGCTTTCTTT. This translates into CASSPRQGVTAFF.

This chain uses TRBV5-5 with TRBJ1-3, with TRBD1 as a possible D gene (6 bases). V was trimmed by 1 base and J by 1 base, leaving 9 bases between them. The CDR3 consists of 15 residues. Per germline, CDR1 SGHKS and CDR2 YYEKEE (reference sequence). CDR3 region: CASSLIQGSGNTIYF. The CDR3 DNA follows: TGTGCCAGCAGCTTGATACAGGGTTCTGGAAACACCATATATTTT.

The genes are TRBV11-3 and TRBJ2-7; 7 bases line up with TRBD1. The CDR3 is made up of 14 amino acids. Germline CDR1 SGHNT, CDR2 YENEEA. J was trimmed by 5 bases and V by 2 bases; bases with no gene match: 6. The CDR3 spells CASSLNRGLHEQYF. CDR3 nucleotide sequence: TGTGCCAGCAGCTTAAACAGGGGTCTTCACGAGCAGTACTTC.

The chain is built from TRBV2 and TRBJ1-4; perhaps TRBD1 as D (5 bases). This CDR3 region has 14 residues. Germline-derived CDR1 and CDR2 are SNHLY and FYNNEI. V was clipped by 7 bases and J by 8 bases, with 17 bases between them. The CDR3 sequence: CASNLRQGNEKLFF. The CDR3 region has the DNA TGTGCCAGCAATCTCAGGCAGGGAAACGAAAAACTGTTTTTT.

V gene TRBV29-1 combines with J gene TRBJ2-7; weak D call: TRBD2 (6 bases). Trimming left V 4 bases short and J 0 bases short, with 13 bases between. This CDR3 has 14 residues. Germline V gene lookup returns CDR1 SQVTM and CDR2 ANQGSEA. This chain's CDR3 is CSVVGGSSSYEQYF. CDR3 nucleotides: TGCAGCGTTGTGGGGGGATCTAGCTCCTACGAGCAGTACTTC.

The chain uses TRBV18 and TRBJ2-3, with D unresolved. CDR3 length: 14 amino acids. Trimming took 6 bases from V and 2 from J, leaving 12 bases between them. Looked up from germline, CDR1 is KGHSH and CDR2 is LQKENI. The CDR3 reads CASSPAQVTDTQYF. The CDR3 nucleotides are TGTGCCAGCTCTCCTGCGCAGGTCACAGATACGCAGTATTTT.

The table lists this clone with a few counts. The genes are TRBV5-1 and TRBJ2-3; 10 bases are a match to TRBD2. This CDR3 is 15 amino acids long. Losses at the gene ends were 7 bases for V and 4 bases for J; bases not matched to a gene: 9. The V gene's germline CDR1 is SGHRS and CDR2 YFSETQ. CDR3: CASQPPSGSPDTQYF. In nucleotides, the CDR3 is TGCGCCAGCCAACCGCCTAGCGGGAGTCCAGATACGCAGTATTTT.

This clone was detected a few times. J is TRBJ2-7 and V is TRBV2; D is undetermined. This CDR3 region has 11 residues. Trimming pared 6 bases from V and 4 bases from J, leaving 7 bases between. Per the germline V gene, CDR1 is SNHLY and CDR2 is FYNNEI. CDR3 sequence: CASRVVYEQYF. Here the CDR3 DNA reads TGTGCCAGCAGGGTAGTATACGAGCAGTACTTC. Complete variable domain (other parts from reference TRBV2 and TRBJ2-7): EPEVTQTPSHQVTQMGQEVILRCVPISNHLYFYWYRQILGQKVEFLVSFYNNEISEKSEIFDDQFSVERPDGSNFTLKIRSTKLEDSAMYFCASRVVYEQYFGPGTRLTVT.

The chain couples TRBV5-1 to TRBJ2-3, with 8 bases matching TRBD1. The trim removed 1 base at V and 3 bases at J, leaving 4 bases unmatched. Germline V gives CDR1 SGHRS, CDR2 YFSETQ. The length of the CDR3 is 15 residues. The CDR3, as DNA: TGCGCCAGCAGCTTGTTTGACAGGGGTACAGATACGCAGTATTTT. Its protein is CASSLFDRGTDTQYF. Variable domain in full (rest from reference TRBV5-1 and TRBJ2-3): KAGVTQTPRYLIKTRGQQVTLSCSPISGHRSVSWYQQTPGQGLQFLFEYFSETQRNKGNFPGRFSGRQFSNSRSEMNVSTLELGDSALYLCASSLFDRGTDTQYFGPGTRLTVL.

This sequence joins TRBV7-6 and TRBJ1-5, with 7 bases that match TRBD1. From germline, CDR1 is SGHVS and CDR2 FNYEAQ. V lost 4 bases, J lost 3 bases, and 6 bases stayed unmatched. The CDR3 consists of 15 residues. The CDR3 reads CASSSQTGTNQPQHF. The CDR3, as DNA: TGTGCCAGCAGCTCCCAGACAGGGACCAATCAGCCCCAGCATTTT.

The gene calls are TRBV19 and TRBJ2-3, with D possibly TRBD2 on 5 matching bases. The length of the CDR3 is 13 residues. The germline gives CDR1 LNHDA, CDR2 SQIVND (reference sequence). Trimming took 6 bases from V and 1 from J, leaving 8 bases between them. The CDR3 coding sequence is TGTGCCAGTAGCTGGGGAGGCACAGATACGCAGTATTTT. Translated: CASSWGGTDTQYF.

The rearrangement joins TRBV2 to TRBJ1-5; D remains ambiguous. The CDR3 runs to 13 residues. The germline CDR1 and CDR2 sequences are SNHLY and FYNNEI. Trimming pared 8 bases from V and 3 bases from J, leaving 11 bases between. CDR3 residues: CASGEMDNQPQHF. CDR3 DNA: TGTGCCAGCGGGGAGATGGACAATCAGCCCCAGCATTTT.

The chain recombines TRBV5-1 with TRBJ1-1, with a tentative D call TRBD1 (6 bases). Germline V lookup: CDR1 SGHRS, CDR2 YFSETQ. The CDR3 runs 16 residues. The V end was cut by 0 bases, the J end by 0 bases, with 12 bases between. CDR3 bases: TGCGCCAGCAGCTTGGTTCAGGGGCCCATGAACACTGAAGCTTTCTTT. Protein product: CASSLVQGPMNTEAFF. Using reference TRBV5-1 and TRBJ1-1 for the parts outside the CDR3, the full variable domain is KAGVTQTPRYLIKTRGQQVTLSCSPISGHRSVSWYQQTPGQGLQFLFEYFSETQRNKGNFPGRFSGRQFSNSRSEMNVSTLELGDSALYLCASSLVQGPMNTEAFFGQGTRLTVV.

This rearrangement joins TRBV5-1 to TRBJ1-4, with 8 bases aligning to TRBD1. The V segment lost 4 bases and the J segment 8 bases; nucleotides outside the gene matches: 10. Germline loops: CDR1 SGHRS, CDR2 YFSETQ. The CDR3 consists of 15 residues. In DNA form, the CDR3 reads TGCGCCAGCAGCCGCGGGACAGGCCAGCGGGAAAAACTGTTTTTT. It translates to CASSRGTGQREKLFF.

The chain links TRBV7-9 to TRBJ2-6, with TRBD1 matching 9 bases. This CDR3 is 15 amino acids long. V lost 5 bases and J lost 3; bases outside the gene matches: 2. Germline CDR1 and CDR2: SEHNR and FQNEAQ (reference sequence). This chain's CDR3 is CASSRDRVGANVLTF. The CDR3 DNA reads TGTGCCAGCAGCAGGGACAGGGTTGGGGCCAACGTCCTGACTTTC.

V usage is TRBV18 and J usage is TRBJ1-4, with TRBD1 identical over 8 bases. The V segment lost 0 bases and the J segment 8 bases; nucleotides outside the gene matches: 5. Germline CDR1 and CDR2: KGHSH and LQKENI. This CDR3 has 15 residues. CDR3 sequence reads: CASSPPRTGYEKLFF. The CDR3 DNA is TGTGCCAGCTCACCACCGAGGACAGGGTACGAAAAACTGTTTTTT.

The rearrangement joins TRBV11-2 to TRBJ2-1; TRBD2 aligns across 9 bases. From germline, CDR1 is SGHAT and CDR2 FQNNGV. There are 14 residues in the CDR3. Trimming removed 4 bases from V and 3 bases from J; junction bases left unmatched: 1. The DNA of the CDR3 is TGTGCCAGCAGCTCTAGCGGGATCTACAATGAGCAGTTCTTC. Its protein product is CASSSSGIYNEQFF.

V and J are TRBV4-1 and TRBJ2-3; 9 bases line up with TRBD1. This CDR3 region has 17 residues. J was trimmed by 0 bases and V by 1 base; bases with no gene match: 5. Germline CDR1 reads MGHRA; CDR2 reads YSYEKL. The CDR3 DNA follows: TGCGCCAGCAGCCAAGGACAGGGGGGAGCTAGCACAGATACGCAGTATTTT. This gives the protein CASSQGQGGASTDTQYF.